The TCR beta chain under discussion was sequenced for a study of blood T cell repertoires in COVID-19. Assay: immunoSEQ multiplex PCR; the TCRdb copy retains only in-frame clones and omits some. The data contain 240,000 or so clones, 86% of them seen just once; the ten biggest clones take up 2% to 2.5%. The cohort comprised adults aged roughly 18 to 95 years residing in 20 to 25 US areas. V shed 6 bases, J shed 7 bases, and the junction held 7 bases outside the gene matches. Germline V lookup: CDR1 KGHSH, CDR2 LQKENI. The CDR3 is made up of 15 amino acids. Material for sequencing was PBMCs or T cells enriched from blood (not recorded which). The chain uses TRBV18 and TRBJ2-1, with 12 bases identical to TRBD2. This TCR was sampled from a woman aged 50 to 60 who had recovered from COVID-19. Here the CDR3 reads CASSQTSGGENEQFF. The CDR3 region has the DNA TGTGCCAGCTCCCAGACTAGCGGGGGAGAGAATGAGCAGTTCTTC.